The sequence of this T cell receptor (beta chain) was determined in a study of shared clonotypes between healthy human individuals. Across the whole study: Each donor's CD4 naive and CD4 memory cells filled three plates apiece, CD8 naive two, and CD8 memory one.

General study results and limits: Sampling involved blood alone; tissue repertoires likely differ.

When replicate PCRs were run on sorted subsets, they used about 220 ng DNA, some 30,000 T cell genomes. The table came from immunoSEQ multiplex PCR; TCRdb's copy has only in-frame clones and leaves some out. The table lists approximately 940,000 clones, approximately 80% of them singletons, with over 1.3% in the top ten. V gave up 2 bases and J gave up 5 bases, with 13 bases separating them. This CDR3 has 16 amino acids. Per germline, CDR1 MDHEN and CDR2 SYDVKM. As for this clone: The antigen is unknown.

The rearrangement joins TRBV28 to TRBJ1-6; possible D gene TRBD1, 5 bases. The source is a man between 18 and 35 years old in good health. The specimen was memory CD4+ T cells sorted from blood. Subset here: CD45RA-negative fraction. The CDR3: CASSLGGRANNSPLHF. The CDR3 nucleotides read TGTGCCAGCAGTTTAGGCGGCAGGGCGAATAATTCACCCCTCCACTTT.